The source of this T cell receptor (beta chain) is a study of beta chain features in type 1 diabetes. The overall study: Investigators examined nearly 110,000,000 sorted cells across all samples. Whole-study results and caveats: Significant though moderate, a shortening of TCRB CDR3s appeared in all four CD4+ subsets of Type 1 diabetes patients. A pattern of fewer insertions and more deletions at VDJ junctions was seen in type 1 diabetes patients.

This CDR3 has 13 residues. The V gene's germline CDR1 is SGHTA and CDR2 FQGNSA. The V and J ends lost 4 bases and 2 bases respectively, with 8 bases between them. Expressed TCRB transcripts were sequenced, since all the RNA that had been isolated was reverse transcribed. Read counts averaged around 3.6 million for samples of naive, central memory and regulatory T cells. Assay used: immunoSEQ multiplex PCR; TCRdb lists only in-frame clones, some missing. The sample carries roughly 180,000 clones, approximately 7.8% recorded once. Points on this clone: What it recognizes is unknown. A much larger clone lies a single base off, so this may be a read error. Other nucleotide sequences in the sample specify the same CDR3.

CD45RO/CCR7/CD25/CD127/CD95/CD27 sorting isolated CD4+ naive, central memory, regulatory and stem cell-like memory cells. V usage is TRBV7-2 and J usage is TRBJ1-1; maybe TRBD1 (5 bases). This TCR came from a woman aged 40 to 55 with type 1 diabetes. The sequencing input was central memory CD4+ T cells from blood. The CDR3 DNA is TGTGCCAGCAGCTCCCAGGGAAACACTGAAGCTTTCTTT. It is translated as CASSSQGNTEAFF.